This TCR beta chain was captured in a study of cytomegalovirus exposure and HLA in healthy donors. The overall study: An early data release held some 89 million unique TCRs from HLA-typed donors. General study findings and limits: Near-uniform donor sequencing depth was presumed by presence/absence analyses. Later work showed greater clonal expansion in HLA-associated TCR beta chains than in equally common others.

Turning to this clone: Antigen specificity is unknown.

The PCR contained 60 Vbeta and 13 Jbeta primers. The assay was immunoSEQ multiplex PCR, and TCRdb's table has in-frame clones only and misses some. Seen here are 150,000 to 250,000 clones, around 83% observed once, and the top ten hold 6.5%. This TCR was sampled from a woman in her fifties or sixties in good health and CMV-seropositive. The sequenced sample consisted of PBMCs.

CDR3 region: CASSIGTPYLGETQYF. The CDR3 DNA reads as TGTGCCAGTAGTATTGGGACACCCTATCTGGGGGAGACCCAGTACTTC. The J gene is TRBJ2-5, the V gene TRBV19; a possible D gene is TRBD1 (6 bases). V was clipped by 3 bases and J by 5 bases, with 19 bases between them. The CDR3 consists of 16 residues. Germline assignment: CDR1 LNHDA and CDR2 SQIVND (reference sequence).